This entry describes one T cell receptor (beta chain). A far larger clone lies a single base away; this is likely a read error. Time point noted: after trial treatment. Treatment specified: LDRT plus nivolumab, ipilimumab, low-dose cyclophosphamide and aspirin (RACIN trial). The sample originates from a study of low-dose radiotherapy and immunotherapy resistance in tumors. Both TCRalpha and TCRbeta chains were reverse transcribed with V-gene-specific primers. Over roughly 20 PCR cycles, TCRs were amplified from a constant-region primer and V-primer adapter. Each CDR3 protein is one row after TCRdb ran MiXCR on the reads. The sample records roughly 100,000 distinct CDR3 sequences, less than 25% being singletons. V was trimmed by 3 bases and J by 0 bases, leaving 10 bases between them. CDR1 MGHDK and CDR2 SYGVNS come from the germline V gene. This CDR3 comprises 15 residues.

Sequences were derived from PBMCs, sampled after low-dose radiotherapy plus immunotherapy. The V call is TRBV25-1, the J call TRBJ2-3; unclear D gene. This TCR derives from a male donor with prostate cancer. CDR3 protein: CASSDGGTSTDTQYF. CDR3 coding DNA: TGTGCCAGCAGTGATGGCGGCACTAGCACAGATACGCAGTATTTT. The variable domain in full, completed from reference TRBV25-1 and TRBJ2-3, reads EADIYQTPRYLVIGTGKKITLECSQTMGHDKMYWYQQDPGMELHLIHYSYGVNSTEKGDLSSESTVSRIRTEHFPLTLESARPSHTSQYLCASSDGGTSTDTQYFGPGTRLTVL.